This note documents a single TCR beta chain sequence. The source of the sample is a study of blood T cell repertoires in COVID-19. Measured with immunoSEQ multiplex PCR; TCRdb has only the in-frame clones, and not every one. The sample records a few hundred thousand clones, just over 85% being singletons. Germline CDR1 is LNHDA and CDR2 is SQIVND (reference sequence). The V and J ends lost 5 bases and 1 base respectively, with 13 bases between them. CDR3 length: 15 residues. This chain uses TRBV19 with TRBJ2-3, with D hard to call. Source material: peripheral blood. This sequence originates from a middle-aged man with acute or convalescent COVID-19. The DNA of the CDR3 is TGTGCCAGTAGTTGGGCAGTGTCGGGCACAGATACGCAGTATTTT. This translates into CASSWAVSGTDTQYF.